This T cell receptor (beta chain) stems from a study of PD-L1 blockade in urothelial cancer. Study context: Bladder-origin urothelial cancer in males covered about 90% of the roughly 30 patients. The study recovered a median of 141,255 T cells per blood sample. Blood analysis was done at 3 weeks (second dose) and 6 weeks after treatment began.

Germline values: CDR1 SEHNR, CDR2 FQNEAQ (reference sequence). V lost 6 bases and J 5 bases, leaving 13 bases between the germline ends. This CDR3 spans 13 amino acids. Sequencing was performed with immunoSEQ multiplex PCR; in TCRdb, only in-frame clones are kept and a portion is missing. The sample yields some 74,000 clones, 85% seen once. The time point is: pretreatment peripheral blood. The receptor's source is a man aged 35 to 55 with urothelial cancer. This specimen was PBMCs, taken around atezolizumab (anti-PD-L1) treatment. The genes are TRBV7-9 and TRBJ2-5, with a tentative D call TRBD1 (6 bases). CDR3 sequence (DNA): TGTGCCAGCAGGCTCCTTAGGGGGGAGACCCAGTACTTC. Translated: CASRLLRGETQYF.